These 8 T cell receptor beta chains originate from one sample sequenced in a study of Ad26.COV2.S vaccination and SARS-CoV-2 variants. This table comes from immunoSEQ multiplex PCR, and its TCRdb copy is limited to in-frame clones, with some not included. The sample includes 300,000 to 500,000 clones, more than 85% of them seen just once. As to treatment: some 20 received Ad26.COV2.S at low or high dose, single or two shots; 5 received placebo; per-sample allocation not given. Material that was analyzed had been drawn on day 63 after the first vaccine or placebo injection. The input for sequencing was peripheral blood, taken in a trial of Ad26.COV2.S vaccine versus placebo. The receptors here all came from a person aged 18-60 years who received the Ad26.COV2.S COVID-19 vaccine or a placebo.

V is TRBV12-3 or TRBV12-4 and J is TRBJ1-6; tentatively, D is TRBD1 (6 bases). Trimming took 1 base from V and 14 from J, leaving 9 bases between them. The CDR3 totals 12 residues. CDR3 nucleotide sequence: TGTGCCAGCAGTTTAGACAGGGAAACCCTCCACTTT. Protein sequence: CASSLDRETLHF.

This clone was seen more than once but under ten times. The chain links TRBV27 to TRBJ2-7, with D unclear. Germline assignment: CDR1 MNHEY and CDR2 SMNVEV (reference sequence). V lost 0 bases and J 2 bases, leaving 14 bases between the germline ends. CDR3 length: 16 amino acids. The CDR3 nucleotides read TGTGCCAGCAGTTTATCCCACTCTCAGACGGCCTACGAGCAGTACTTC. Protein product: CASSLSHSQTAYEQYF.

The V gene is TRBV7-2, the J gene TRBJ2-7; perhaps TRBD1 as D (6 bases). Deletions cut 2 bases from V and 3 bases from J, with 11 bases between. This CDR3 has 14 amino acids. Germline V gives CDR1 SGHTA, CDR2 FQGNSA. CDR3 in DNA: TGTGCCAGCAGCTTAATCGGGACATACTACGAGCAGTACTTC. As protein: CASSLIGTYYEQYF.

The J gene is TRBJ1-2, the V gene TRBV6-2 or TRBV6-3, with D hard to call. This CDR3 comprises 16 residues. Trimming left V 2 bases short and J 7 bases short, with 20 bases between. Germline CDR1 reads MNHEY; CDR2 reads SVGEGT. The CDR3 protein is CASSYGSGRAKGGYTF. In DNA form, the CDR3 reads TGTGCCAGCAGTTACGGTTCGGGCCGAGCCAAGGGTGGCTACACCTTC.

The chain couples TRBV19 to TRBJ2-2; the D is unclear. Germline values: CDR1 LNHDA, CDR2 SQIVND (reference sequence). V dropped 6 bases and J dropped 1 base, with 18 bases sitting between them. The CDR3 has 17 residues. CDR3: CASRQRPSTVNTGELFF. The CDR3 region has the DNA TGTGCCAGTAGACAACGACCATCGACTGTGAACACCGGGGAGCTGTTTTTT.

J is TRBJ2-1 and V is TRBV18; D remains ambiguous. The CDR3 contains 15 residues. Germline assignment: CDR1 KGHSH and CDR2 LQKENI. The V and J ends lost 3 bases and 0 bases respectively, with 9 bases between them. CDR3 sequence (DNA): TGTGCCAGCTCACCGAACACCAACTCCTACAATGAGCAGTTCTTC. It is translated as CASSPNTNSYNEQFF.

About this clone: Other nucleotide sequences from this sample produce the same CDR3. V usage is TRBV15 and J usage is TRBJ1-5; D is ambiguous. V shed 1 base and J shed 7 bases, with 5 bases lying between them. The CDR3 totals 12 residues. Germline V gene sequence: CDR1 LNHNV, CDR2 YYDKDF (reference sequence). CDR3 coding DNA: TGTGCCACCAGCAGAGGAGAGCAGCCCCAGCATTTT. Amino acids: CATSRGEQPQHF. Full variable domain (outside the CDR3, taken from reference TRBV15 and TRBJ1-5): DAMVIQNPRYQVTQFGKPVTLSCSQTLNHNVMYWYQQKSSQAPKLLFHYYDKDFNNEADTPDNFQSRRPNTSFCFLDIRSPGLGDTAMYLCATSRGEQPQHFGDGTRLSIL.

The J gene is TRBJ1-4, the V gene TRBV12-2; the table gives TRBD1 as D, unverified against the DNA. TRBV12-2 is a documented pseudogene. The CDR3 totals 15 residues. The CDR3, as DNA: TGTGCAAGTCGCCGAACCAGGACAGTGAATGAAAAACTGTTTTTT. As protein: CASRRTRTVNEKLFF.